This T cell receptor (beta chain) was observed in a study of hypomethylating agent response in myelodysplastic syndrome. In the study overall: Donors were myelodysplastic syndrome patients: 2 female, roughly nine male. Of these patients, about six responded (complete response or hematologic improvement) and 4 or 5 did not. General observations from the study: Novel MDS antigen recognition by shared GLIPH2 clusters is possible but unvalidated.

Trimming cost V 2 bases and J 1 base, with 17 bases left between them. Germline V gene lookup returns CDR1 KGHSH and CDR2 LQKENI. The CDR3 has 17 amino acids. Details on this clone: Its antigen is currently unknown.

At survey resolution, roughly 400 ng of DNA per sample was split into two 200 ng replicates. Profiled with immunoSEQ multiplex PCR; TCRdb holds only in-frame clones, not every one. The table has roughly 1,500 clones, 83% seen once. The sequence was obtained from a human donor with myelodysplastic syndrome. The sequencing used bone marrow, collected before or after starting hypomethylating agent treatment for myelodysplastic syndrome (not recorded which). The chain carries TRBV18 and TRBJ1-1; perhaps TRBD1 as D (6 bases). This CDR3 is CASSPSQGFVKNTEAFF. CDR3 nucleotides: TGTGCCAGCTCACCAAGCCAGGGGTTCGTTAAGAACACTGAAGCTTTCTTT.